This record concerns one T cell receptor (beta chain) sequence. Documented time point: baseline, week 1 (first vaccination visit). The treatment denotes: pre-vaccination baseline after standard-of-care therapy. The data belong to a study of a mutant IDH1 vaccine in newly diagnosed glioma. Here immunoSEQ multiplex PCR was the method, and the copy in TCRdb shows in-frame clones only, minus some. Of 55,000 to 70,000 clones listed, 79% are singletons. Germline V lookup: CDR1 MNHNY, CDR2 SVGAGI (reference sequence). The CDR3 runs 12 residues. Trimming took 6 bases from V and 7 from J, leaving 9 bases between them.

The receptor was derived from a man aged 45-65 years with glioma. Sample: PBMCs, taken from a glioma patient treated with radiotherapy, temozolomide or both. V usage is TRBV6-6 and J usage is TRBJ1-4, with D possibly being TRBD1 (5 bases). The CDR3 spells CASSMGGEKLFF. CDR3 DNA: TGTGCCAGCAGCATGGGGGGTGAAAAACTGTTTTTT.